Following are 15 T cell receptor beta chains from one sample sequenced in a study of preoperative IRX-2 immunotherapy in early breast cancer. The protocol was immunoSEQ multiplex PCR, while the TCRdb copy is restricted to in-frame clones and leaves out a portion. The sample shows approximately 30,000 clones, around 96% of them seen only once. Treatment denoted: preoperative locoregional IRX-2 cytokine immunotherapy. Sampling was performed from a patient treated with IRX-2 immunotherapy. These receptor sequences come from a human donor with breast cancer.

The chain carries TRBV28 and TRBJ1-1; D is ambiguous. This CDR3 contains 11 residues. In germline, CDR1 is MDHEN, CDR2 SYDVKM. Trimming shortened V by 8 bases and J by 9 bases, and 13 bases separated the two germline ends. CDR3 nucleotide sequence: TGTGCCAGCCTCCGGCTGGGAAAAGCTTTCTTT. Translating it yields CASLRLGKAFF.

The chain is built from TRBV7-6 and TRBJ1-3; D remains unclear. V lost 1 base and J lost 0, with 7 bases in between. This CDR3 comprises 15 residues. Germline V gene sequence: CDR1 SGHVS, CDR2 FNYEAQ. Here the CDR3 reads CASSLEASSGNTIYF. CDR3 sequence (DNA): TGTGCCAGCAGCTTAGAGGCCAGCTCTGGAAACACCATATATTTT.

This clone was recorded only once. This CDR3 is CASSMGQGALQPQHF. The CDR3 nucleotides read TGTGCCAGCTCAATGGGACAGGGGGCCCTCCAGCCCCAGCATTTT. J is TRBJ1-5 and V is TRBV18; 12 bases map to TRBD1. The CDR3 spans 15 residues. Trimming at V came to 5 bases and at J to 7 bases, leaving 6 bases not matched to a gene. Germline-derived CDR1 and CDR2 are KGHSH and LQKENI.

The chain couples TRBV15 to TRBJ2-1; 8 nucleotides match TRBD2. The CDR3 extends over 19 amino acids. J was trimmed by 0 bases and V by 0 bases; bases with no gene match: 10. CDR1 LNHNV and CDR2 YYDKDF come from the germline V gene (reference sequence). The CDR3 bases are TGTGCCACCAGCAGAGATCTTCGGACTAGCCCGAGCTCCTACAATGAGCAGTTCTTC. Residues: CATSRDLRTSPSSYNEQFF.

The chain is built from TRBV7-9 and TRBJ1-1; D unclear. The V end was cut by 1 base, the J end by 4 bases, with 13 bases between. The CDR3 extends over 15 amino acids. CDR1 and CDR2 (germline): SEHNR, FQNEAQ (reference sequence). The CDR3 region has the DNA TGTGCCAGCAGCTTAGGTCGGGCAGTGGGCACTGAAGCTTTCTTT. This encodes CASSLGRAVGTEAFF. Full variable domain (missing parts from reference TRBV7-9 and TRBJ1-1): DTGVSQNPRHKITKRGQNVTFRCDPISEHNRLYWYRQTLGQGPEFLTYFQNEAQLEKSRLLSDRFSAERPKGSFSTLEIQRTEQGDSAMYLCASSLGRAVGTEAFFGQGTRLTVV.

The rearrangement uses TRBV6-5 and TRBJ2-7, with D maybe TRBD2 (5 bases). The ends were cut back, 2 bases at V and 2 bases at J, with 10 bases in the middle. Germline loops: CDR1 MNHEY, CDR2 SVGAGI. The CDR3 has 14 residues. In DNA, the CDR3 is TGTGCCAGCAGTTACACTAGTAATACCTACGAGCAGTACTTC. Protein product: CASSYTSNTYEQYF.

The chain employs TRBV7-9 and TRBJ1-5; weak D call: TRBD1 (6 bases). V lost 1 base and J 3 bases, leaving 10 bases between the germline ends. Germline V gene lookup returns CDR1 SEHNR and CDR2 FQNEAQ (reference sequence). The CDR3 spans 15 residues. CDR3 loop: CASSLDQGINQPQHF. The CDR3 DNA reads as TGTGCCAGCAGCTTAGACCAGGGGATCAATCAGCCCCAGCATTTT.

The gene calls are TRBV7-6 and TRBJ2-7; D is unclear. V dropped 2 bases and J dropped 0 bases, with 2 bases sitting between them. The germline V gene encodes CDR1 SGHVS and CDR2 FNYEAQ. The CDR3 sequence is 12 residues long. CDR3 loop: CASSLYSYEQYF. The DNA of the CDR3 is TGTGCCAGCAGCTTATACTCCTACGAGCAGTACTTC.

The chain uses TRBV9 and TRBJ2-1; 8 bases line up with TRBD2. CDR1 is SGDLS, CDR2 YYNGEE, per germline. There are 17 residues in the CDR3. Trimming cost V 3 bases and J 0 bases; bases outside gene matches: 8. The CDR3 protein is CASSATGGRASYNEQFF. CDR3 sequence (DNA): TGTGCCAGCAGCGCGACGGGGGGGAGGGCCTCCTACAATGAGCAGTTCTTC. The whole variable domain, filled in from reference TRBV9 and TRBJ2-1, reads DSGVTQTPKHLITATGQRVTLRCSPRSGDLSVYWYQQSLDQGLQFLIQYYNGEERAKGNILERFSAQQFPDLHSELNLSSLELGDSALYFCASSATGGRASYNEQFFGPGTRLTVL.

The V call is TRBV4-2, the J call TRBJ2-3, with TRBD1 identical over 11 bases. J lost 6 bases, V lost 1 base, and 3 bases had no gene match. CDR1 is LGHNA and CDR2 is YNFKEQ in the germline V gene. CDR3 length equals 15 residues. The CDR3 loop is CASSQGTGGSDTQYF. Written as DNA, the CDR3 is TGTGCCAGCAGCCAAGGGACAGGGGGCTCTGATACGCAGTATTTT.

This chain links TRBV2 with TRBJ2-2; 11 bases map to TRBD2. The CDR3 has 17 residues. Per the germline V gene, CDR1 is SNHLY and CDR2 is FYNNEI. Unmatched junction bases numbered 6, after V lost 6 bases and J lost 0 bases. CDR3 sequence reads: CASRIGLAGANTGELFF. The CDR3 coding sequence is TGTGCCAGCAGGATTGGACTAGCGGGTGCGAACACCGGGGAGCTGTTTTTT.

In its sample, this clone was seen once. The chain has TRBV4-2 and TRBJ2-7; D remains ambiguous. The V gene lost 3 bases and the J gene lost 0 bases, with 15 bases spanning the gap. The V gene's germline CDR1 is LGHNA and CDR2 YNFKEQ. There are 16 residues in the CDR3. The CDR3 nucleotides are TGTGCCAGCAGCCAGGTTGGGCAGGCAGCCTCCTACGAGCAGTACTTC. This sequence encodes CASSQVGQAASYEQYF.

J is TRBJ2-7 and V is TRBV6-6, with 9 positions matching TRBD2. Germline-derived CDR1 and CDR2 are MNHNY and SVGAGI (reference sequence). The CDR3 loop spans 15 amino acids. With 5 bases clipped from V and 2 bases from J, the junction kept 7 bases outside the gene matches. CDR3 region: CASSQSGGPTYEQYF. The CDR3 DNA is TGTGCCAGCAGTCAAAGCGGGGGGCCAACCTACGAGCAGTACTTC.

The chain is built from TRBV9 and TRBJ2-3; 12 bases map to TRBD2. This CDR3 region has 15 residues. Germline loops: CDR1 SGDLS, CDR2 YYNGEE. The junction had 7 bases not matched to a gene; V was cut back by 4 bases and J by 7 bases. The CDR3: CASSLGTSGLYTQYF. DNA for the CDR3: TGTGCCAGCAGCCTGGGGACTAGCGGGTTATATACGCAGTATTTT.

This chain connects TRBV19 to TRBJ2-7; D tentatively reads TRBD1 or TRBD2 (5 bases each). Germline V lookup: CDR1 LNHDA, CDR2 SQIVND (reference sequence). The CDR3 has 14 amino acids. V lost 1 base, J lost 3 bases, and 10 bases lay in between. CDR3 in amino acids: CASSIGDGRYEQYF. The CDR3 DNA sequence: TGTGCCAGTAGTATAGGGGACGGGCGCTACGAGCAGTACTTC.